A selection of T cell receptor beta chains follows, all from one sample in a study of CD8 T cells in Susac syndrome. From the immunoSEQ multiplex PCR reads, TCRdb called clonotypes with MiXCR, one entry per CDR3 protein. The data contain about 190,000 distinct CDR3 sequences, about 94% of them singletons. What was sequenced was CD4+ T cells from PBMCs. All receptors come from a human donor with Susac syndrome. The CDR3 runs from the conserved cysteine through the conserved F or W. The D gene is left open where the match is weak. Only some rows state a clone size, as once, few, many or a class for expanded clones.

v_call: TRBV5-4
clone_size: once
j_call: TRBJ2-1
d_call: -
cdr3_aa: CASSPLPADGQFF
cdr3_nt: TGTGCCAGCAGCCCCCTCCCCGCCGATGGGCAGTTCTTC

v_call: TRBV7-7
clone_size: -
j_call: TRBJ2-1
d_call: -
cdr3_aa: CASSFNGGAYNEQFF
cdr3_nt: TGTGCCAGCAGCTTCAACGGGGGAGCCTACAATGAGCAGTTCTTC

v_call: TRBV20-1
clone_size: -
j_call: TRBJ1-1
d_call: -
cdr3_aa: CSASHQRVNTEAFF
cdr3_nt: TGCAGTGCTAGTCATCAGAGGGTGAACACTGAAGCTTTCTTT

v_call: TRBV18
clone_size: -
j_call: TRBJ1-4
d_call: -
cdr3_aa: CASSPFRDNEKLFF
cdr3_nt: TGTGCCAGCTCACCATTTAGAGATAATGAAAAACTGTTTTTT

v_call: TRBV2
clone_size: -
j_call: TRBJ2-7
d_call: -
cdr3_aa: CASVSTSDLDQYF
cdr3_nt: TGTGCCAGCGTTTCGACGAGTGACCTCGACCAGTACTTC

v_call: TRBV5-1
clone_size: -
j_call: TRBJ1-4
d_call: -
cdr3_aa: CASSPGLSPTAGANEKLFF
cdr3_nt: TGCGCCAGCAGCCCCGGGTTATCCCCAACCGCCGGAGCTAATGAAAAACTGTTTTTT

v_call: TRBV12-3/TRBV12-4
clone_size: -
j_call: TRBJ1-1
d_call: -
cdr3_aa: CASSDGDTEAFF
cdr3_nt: TGTGCCAGCAGTGACGGGGACACTGAAGCTTTCTTT

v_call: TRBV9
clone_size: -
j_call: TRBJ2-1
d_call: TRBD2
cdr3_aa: CASSVAGGSNEQFF
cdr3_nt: TGTGCCAGCAGCGTAGCGGGGGGAAGTAATGAGCAGTTCTTC

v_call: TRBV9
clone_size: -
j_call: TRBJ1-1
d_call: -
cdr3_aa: CASSEGPNTEAFF
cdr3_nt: TGTGCCAGCAGCGAGGGCCCGAACACTGAAGCTTTCTTT

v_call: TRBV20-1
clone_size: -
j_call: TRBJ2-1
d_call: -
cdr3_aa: CSARTLDASSYNEQFF
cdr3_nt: TGCAGTGCTAGAACCCTCGACGCCAGCTCCTACAATGAGCAGTTCTTC

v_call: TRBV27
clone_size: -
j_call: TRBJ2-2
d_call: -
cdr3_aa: CASSLSRNTGELFF
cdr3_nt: TGTGCCAGCAGTTTATCGCGAAACACCGGGGAGCTGTTTTTT

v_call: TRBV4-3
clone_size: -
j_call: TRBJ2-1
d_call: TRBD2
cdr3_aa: CASSQDPGAGGLNEQFF
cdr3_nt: TGCGCCAGCAGCCAAGACCCCGGGGCGGGGGGTCTCAATGAGCAGTTCTTC

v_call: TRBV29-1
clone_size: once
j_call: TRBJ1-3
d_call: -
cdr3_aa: CSVETARQARGNTIYF
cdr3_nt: TGCAGCGTTGAAACGGCTCGACAGGCCCGCGGAAACACCATATATTTT

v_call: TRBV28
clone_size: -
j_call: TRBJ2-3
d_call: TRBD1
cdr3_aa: CASLTGTNPDTQYF
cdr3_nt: TGTGCCAGCCTGACAGGGACGAATCCAGATACGCAGTATTTT

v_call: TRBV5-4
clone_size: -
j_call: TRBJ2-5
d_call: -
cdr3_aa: CASSLEAQRKETQYF
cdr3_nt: TGTGCCAGCAGCTTGGAAGCGCAGAGGAAAGAGACCCAGTACTTC

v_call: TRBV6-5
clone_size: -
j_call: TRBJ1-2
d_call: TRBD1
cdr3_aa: CASRSTADRARGYTF
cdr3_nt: TGTGCCAGCAGATCGACCGCGGACAGGGCTAGGGGCTACACCTTC

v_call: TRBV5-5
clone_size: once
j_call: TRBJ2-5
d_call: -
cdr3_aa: CASSFQGRETQYF
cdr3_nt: TGTGCCAGCTCCTTCCAGGGCCGAGAGACCCAGTACTTC

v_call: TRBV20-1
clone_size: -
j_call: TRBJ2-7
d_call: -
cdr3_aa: CSAQPPTASYEQYF
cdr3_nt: TGCAGTGCCCAACCTCCGACAGCCTCCTACGAGCAGTACTTC

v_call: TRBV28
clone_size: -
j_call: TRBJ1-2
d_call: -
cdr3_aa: CASSINRPFYGYTF
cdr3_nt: TGTGCCAGCAGTATCAACAGGCCCTTCTATGGCTACACCTTC

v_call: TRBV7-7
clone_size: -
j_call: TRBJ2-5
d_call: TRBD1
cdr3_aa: CASSSQGVRETQYF
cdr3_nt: TGTGCTAGCAGCTCACAGGGGGTTCGCGAGACCCAGTACTTC

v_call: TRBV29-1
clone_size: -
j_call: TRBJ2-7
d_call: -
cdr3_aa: CSVEPGPAYEQYF
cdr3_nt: TGCAGCGTTGAACCTGGACCAGCCTACGAGCAGTACTTC

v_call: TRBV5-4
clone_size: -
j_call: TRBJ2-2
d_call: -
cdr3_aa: CASSLDSNTGELFF
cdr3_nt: TGTGCCAGCAGCTTGGACTCGAACACCGGGGAGCTGTTTTTT

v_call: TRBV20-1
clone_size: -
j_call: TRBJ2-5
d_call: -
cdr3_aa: CSVRLPQETQYF
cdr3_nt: TGCAGTGTTAGATTACCTCAAGAGACCCAGTACTTC

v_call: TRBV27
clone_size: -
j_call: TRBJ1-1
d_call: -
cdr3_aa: CASRQFRVTEAFF
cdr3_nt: TGTGCCAGCAGGCAATTTAGAGTCACTGAAGCTTTCTTT

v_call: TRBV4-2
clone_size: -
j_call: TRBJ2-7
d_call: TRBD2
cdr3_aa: CASSRELGGVLEQYF
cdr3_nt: TGTGCCAGCAGCCGAGAGCTCGGGGGGGTCTTAGAGCAGTACTTC

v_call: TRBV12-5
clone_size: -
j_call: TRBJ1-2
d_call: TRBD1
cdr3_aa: CASATEGTGDGYTF
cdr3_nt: TGTGCTAGTGCCACAGAGGGGACAGGGGATGGCTACACCTTC

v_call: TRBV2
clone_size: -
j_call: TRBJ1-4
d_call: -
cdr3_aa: CASRGDRMSEKLFF
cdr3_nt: TGTGCCAGCAGGGGGGACCGGATGAGTGAAAAACTGTTTTTT

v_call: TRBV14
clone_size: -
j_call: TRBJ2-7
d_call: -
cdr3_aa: CASSRWSGIYEQYF
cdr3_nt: TGTGCCAGCAGCCGGTGGAGCGGCATCTACGAGCAGTACTTC

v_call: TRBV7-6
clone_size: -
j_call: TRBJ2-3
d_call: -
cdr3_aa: CASSLNPRTVSTDTQYF
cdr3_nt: TGTGCCAGCAGCTTGAACCCAAGGACTGTTAGCACAGATACGCAGTATTTT

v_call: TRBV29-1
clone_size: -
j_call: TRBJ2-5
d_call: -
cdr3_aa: CSGKTQETQYF
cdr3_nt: TGCAGCGGCAAGACGCAAGAGACCCAGTACTTC

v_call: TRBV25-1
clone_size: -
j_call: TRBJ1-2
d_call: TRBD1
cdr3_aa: CASSEGQGAFGYTF
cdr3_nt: TGTGCCAGCAGTGAGGGGCAGGGGGCGTTTGGCTACACCTTC

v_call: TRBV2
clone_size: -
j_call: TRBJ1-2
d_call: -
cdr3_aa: CASSELESSLVGYTF
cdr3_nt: TGTGCCAGCAGTGAACTGGAATCCAGCTTGGTCGGCTACACCTTC

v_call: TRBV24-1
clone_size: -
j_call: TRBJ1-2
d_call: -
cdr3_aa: CATSDFSGHGYTF
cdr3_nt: TGTGCCACCAGTGATTTTTCGGGGCATGGCTACACCTTC

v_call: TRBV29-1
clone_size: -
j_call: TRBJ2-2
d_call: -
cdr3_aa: CSVGVGGGTGELFF
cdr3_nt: TGCAGCGTTGGAGTCGGGGGAGGCACCGGGGAGCTGTTTTTT

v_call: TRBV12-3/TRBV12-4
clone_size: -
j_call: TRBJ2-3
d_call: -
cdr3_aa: CASGLEWGTQYF
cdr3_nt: TGTGCCAGCGGCTTAGAGTGGGGTACGCAGTATTTT

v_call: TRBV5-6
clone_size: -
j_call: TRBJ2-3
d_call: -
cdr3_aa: CASSSFTLTDTQYF
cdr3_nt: TGTGCCAGCAGCTCCTTTACCCTCACAGATACGCAGTATTTT

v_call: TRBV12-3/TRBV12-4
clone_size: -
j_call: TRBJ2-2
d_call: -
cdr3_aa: CAGREGAGELFF
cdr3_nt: TGTGCCGGCCGAGAGGGCGCCGGGGAGCTGTTTTTT

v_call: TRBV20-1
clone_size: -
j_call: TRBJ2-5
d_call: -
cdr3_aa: CSATTVRAPQETQYF
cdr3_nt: TGCAGTGCCACGACCGTGCGGGCCCCACAAGAGACCCAGTACTTC

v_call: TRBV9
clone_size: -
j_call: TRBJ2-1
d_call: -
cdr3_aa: CASSADPGSYNEQFF
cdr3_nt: TGTGCCAGCAGCGCTGACCCTGGCTCCTACAATGAGCAGTTCTTC

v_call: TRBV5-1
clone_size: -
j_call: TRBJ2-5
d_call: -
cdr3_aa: CASSEGSGHPGSQYF
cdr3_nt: TGCGCCAGCAGCGAGGGGTCGGGACACCCGGGATCCCAGTACTTC

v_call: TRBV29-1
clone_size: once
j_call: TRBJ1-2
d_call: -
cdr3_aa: CSVLGGDYGYTF
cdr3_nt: TGCAGCGTTCTTGGGGGGGACTATGGCTACACCTTC

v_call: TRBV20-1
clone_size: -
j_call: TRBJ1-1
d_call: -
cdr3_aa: CSAERDTEAFF
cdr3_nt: TGCAGTGCCGAACGAGACACTGAAGCTTTCTTT

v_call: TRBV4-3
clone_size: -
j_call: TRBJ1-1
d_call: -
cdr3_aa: CASSQVTERGAFF
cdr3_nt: TGCGCCAGCAGCCAAGTGACGGAAAGGGGAGCTTTCTTT

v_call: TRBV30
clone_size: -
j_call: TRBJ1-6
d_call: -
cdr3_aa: CAWSGRVRFNSPLHF
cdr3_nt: TGTGCCTGGAGTGGGAGGGTTAGGTTTAATTCACCCCTCCACTTT

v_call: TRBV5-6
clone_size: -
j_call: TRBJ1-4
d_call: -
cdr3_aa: CASSLRPTNEKLFF
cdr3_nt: TGTGCCAGCAGCTTAAGGCCAACTAATGAAAAACTGTTTTTT

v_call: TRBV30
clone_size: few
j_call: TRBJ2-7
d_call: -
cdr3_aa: CAWRTGYEQYF
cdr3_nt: TGTGCCTGGAGGACGGGCTACGAGCAGTACTTC

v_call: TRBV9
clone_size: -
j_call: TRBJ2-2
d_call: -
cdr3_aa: CASSRQAGLNTGELFF
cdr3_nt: TGTGCCAGCAGCCGTCAGGCCGGCCTGAACACCGGGGAGCTGTTTTTT

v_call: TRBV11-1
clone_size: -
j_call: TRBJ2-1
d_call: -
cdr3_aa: CASSTRPGEIFYNEQFF
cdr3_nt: TGTGCCAGCAGCACCCGACCGGGGGAGATTTTCTACAATGAGCAGTTCTTC

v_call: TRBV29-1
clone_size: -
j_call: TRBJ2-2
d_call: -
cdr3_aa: CSVLGQMNTGELFF
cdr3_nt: TGCAGCGTGTTAGGACAGATGAACACCGGGGAGCTGTTTTTT

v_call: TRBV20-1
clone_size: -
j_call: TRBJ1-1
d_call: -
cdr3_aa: CSARVGVEATEAFF
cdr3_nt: TGCAGTGCTAGGGTGGGGGTAGAGGCCACTGAAGCTTTCTTT